The 30 T cell receptor beta chains below come from one sample, sequenced in a study of quantifying T cell responses using KT2 cells. Whole-study context: RNA was reverse transcribed with TCR alpha and beta constant-region primers.

An oligo carrying a UMI was ligated to the cDNA 3' end. First-round PCR used 4 to 5 cycles and beta primers RC1.1 and RC1.2 covering TRBC1 and TRBC2. TCRdb re-called the UMI-ligation and nested PCR reads with MiXCR, one entry per CDR3 protein. The sample lists 60,000 or so distinct CDR3 sequences; around 12% were seen once. Source material: PBMCs spiked with cells of the T cell clone KT2. Receptor source: a human donor.

This clonotype came up many times. The chain carries TRBV4-2 and TRBJ1-6; possibly TRBD1 for D (6 bases). The length of the CDR3 is 16 residues. Germline lookup yields CDR1 LGHNA and CDR2 YNFKEQ. V was clipped by 0 bases and J by 8 bases, with 14 bases between them. The CDR3 sequence is CASSQETGGGYSPLHF. CDR3 DNA: TGTGCCAGCAGCCAAGAAACAGGTGGGGGCTATTCACCCCTCCACTTT.

In this sample, this clonotype turned up a few times. The chain combines TRBV10-3 with TRBJ2-4; TRBD1 matches 8 bases. V lost 3 bases to trimming and J lost 6 bases; unmatched junction nucleotides: 1. Germline-derived CDR1 and CDR2 are ENHRY and SYGVKD. CDR3 size: 13 residues. The CDR3 spells CAISEGQGNIQYF. In DNA, the CDR3 is TGTGCCATCAGTGAAGGACAGGGAAACATTCAGTACTTC.

A few counts support this clonotype. The rearrangement uses TRBV4-2 and TRBJ1-1; tentative D call: TRBD1 (6 bases). Germline CDR1 and CDR2: LGHNA and YNFKEQ. The CDR3 loop spans 17 amino acids. The V end was cut by 1 base, the J end by 4 bases, with 19 bases between. CDR3 coding DNA: TGTGCCAGCAGCCAAGGGGGACAAGAAGGGAAGGGCACTGAAGCTTTCTTT. As protein: CASSQGGQEGKGTEAFF.

V usage is TRBV25-1 and J usage is TRBJ2-2; TRBD2 matches at 7 bases. CDR1 MGHDK and CDR2 SYGVNS come from the germline V gene. V lost 9 bases to trimming and J lost 6 bases; unmatched junction nucleotides: 10. The CDR3 consists of 14 residues. This chain's CDR3 is CASQVTSSSGELFF. In DNA, the CDR3 is TGTGCCAGTCAGGTGACTAGCTCCTCCGGGGAGCTGTTTTTT. The entire variable domain, with the rest obtained from reference TRBV25-1 and TRBJ2-2, is as follows: EADIYQTPRYLVIGTGKKITLECSQTMGHDKMYWYQQDPGMELHLIHYSYGVNSTEKGDLSSESTVSRIRTEHFPLTLESARPSHTSQYLCASQVTSSSGELFFGEGSRLTVL.

By share, this clonotype counts as medium-sized (0.01 to 0.1%). The V call is TRBV12-3 or TRBV12-4, the J call TRBJ2-3; D unclear. This CDR3 spans 10 amino acids. V gave up 7 bases and J gave up 6 bases, with 5 bases separating them. CDR3 amino acids: CASMGDTQYF. The CDR3 DNA sequence: TGTGCCAGCATGGGGGATACGCAGTATTTT.

The chain uses TRBV5-1 and TRBJ2-7; TRBD2 aligns across 13 bases. The ends lost 4 bases at V and 5 bases at J; junction bases unmatched: 15. The CDR3 is made up of 18 amino acids. Germline assignment: CDR1 SGHRS and CDR2 YFSETQ. CDR3 protein: CASSLRTSGRIVGNEQYF. The CDR3 nucleotides read TGCGCCAGCAGCCTTAGGACTAGCGGGAGAATCGTGGGTAACGAGCAGTACTTC.

This clonotype has at least ten counts. The V call is TRBV4-3, the J call TRBJ2-2; 7 nucleotides line up with TRBD2. This CDR3 contains 17 residues. The V gene end was trimmed by 0 bases and the J gene end by 5 bases; junction bases not matched to a gene: 9. Germline V lookup: CDR1 LGHNA, CDR2 YSLEER. This chain's CDR3 is CASSQDRRGSRTGELFF. The DNA for the CDR3 is TGCGCCAGCAGCCAAGATCGCCGCGGGAGTAGAACCGGGGAGCTGTTTTTT.

This clonotype was counted only a few times. The chain couples TRBV29-1 to TRBJ2-7; 9 nucleotides line up with TRBD1. Germline CDR1 reads SQVTM; CDR2 reads ANQGSEA. CDR3 size: 16 residues. With 4 bases clipped from V and 7 bases from J, the junction kept 17 bases outside the gene matches. The CDR3 region has the DNA TGCAGCGTTGTGGTGCGAACCGGGACAGGGACGGGAGAGCAGTACTTC. The encoded protein is CSVVVRTGTGTGEQYF.

The sample holds many counts of this clonotype. The rearrangement links TRBV6-2 or TRBV6-3 to TRBJ1-1; D gene unclear. The germline CDR1 and CDR2 sequences are MNHEY and SVGEGT. The CDR3 spans 13 residues. The CDR3 DNA is TGTGCTACGCTCGGCCACAAGAACACTGAAGCTTTCTTT. It codes for CATLGHKNTEAFF.

This chain joins TRBV6-1 and TRBJ1-5; D unclear. Trimming left V 2 bases short and J 1 base short, with 12 bases between. Germline V gene lookup returns CDR1 MNHNS and CDR2 SASEGT. The CDR3 contains 16 residues. CDR3 sequence: CASSEPFSGSNQPQHF. In DNA form, the CDR3 reads TGTGCCAGCAGTGAACCGTTTTCGGGCAGCAATCAGCCCCAGCATTTT.

On this clonotype itself: A read error may account for a junction end that differs from germline. The chain is built from TRBV2 and TRBJ1-2, with 7 bases aligning to TRBD1. The CDR3 loop spans 14 amino acids. The germline CDR1 and CDR2 sequences are SNHLY and FYNNEI. Written as DNA, the CDR3 is TGTGCCAGCAGGAGCGGGACAGCCAACTATGGCTACAACTTC. It translates to CASRSGTANYGYNF.

The table lists this clonotype with a few counts. V and J are TRBV7-8 and TRBJ1-6, with D tentatively TRBD1 (5 bases). The CDR3 is 15 residues long. Per the germline V gene, CDR1 is SGHVS and CDR2 is FQNEAQ. Trimming left V 2 bases short and J 6 bases short, with 11 bases between. Written as DNA, the CDR3 is TGTGCCAGCAGCTTATCGGTCAGGGTTAATTCACCCCTCCACTTT. Protein sequence: CASSLSVRVNSPLHF.

The chain joins TRBV27 to TRBJ2-1; no clear D gene. In germline, CDR1 is MNHEY, CDR2 SMNVEV (reference sequence). The CDR3 is 14 amino acids. With 4 bases removed from V and 4 bases from J, the gap between germline ends came to 11 bases. CDR3 DNA: TGTGCCAGCAGTTACCGACTGGGATACAATGAGCAGTTCTTC. The encoded protein is CASSYRLGYNEQFF.

At least ten counts were recorded for this clonotype. V and J are TRBV6-5 and TRBJ2-3, with 11 positions matching TRBD2. This CDR3 has 18 amino acids. V dropped 0 bases and J dropped 4; count of bases not matched to a gene: 9. Germline CDR1 and CDR2: MNHEY and SVGAGI. The CDR3 protein is CASSYSVGSGRASDTQYF. CDR3 DNA sequence: TGTGCCAGCAGTTACTCGGTTGGTAGCGGGAGGGCCTCAGATACGCAGTATTTT.

This clonotype was observed a handful of times. This rearrangement joins TRBV29-1 to TRBJ1-1; D unresolved. Germline V CDR1 and CDR2: SQVTM, ANQGSEA. This CDR3 spans 13 amino acids. V lost 1 base to trimming and J lost 6 bases, with 12 bases between them. As DNA, the CDR3 is TGCAGCGTTGAAGTTACGGGAGGAGCTGAAGCTTTCTTT. Its translation: CSVEVTGGAEAFF.

The chain is built from TRBV4-3 and TRBJ2-7; the D gene could be TRBD1 or TRBD2 (5 bases each). The CDR3 loop spans 14 amino acids. Trimming took 0 bases from V and 5 from J, leaving 11 bases between them. Germline values: CDR1 LGHNA, CDR2 YSLEER. The CDR3 sequence is CASSQDGTSNEQYF. For the CDR3, the DNA is TGCGCCAGCAGCCAAGACGGGACGTCTAACGAGCAGTACTTC.

V and J are TRBV6-5 and TRBJ1-2; 7 bases are shared with TRBD1. CDR3 length: 14 amino acids. Trimming cost V 4 bases and J 5 bases; bases outside gene matches: 7. From germline, CDR1 is MNHEY and CDR2 SVGAGI. CDR3 loop: CASSLVGTAYGYTF. For the CDR3, the DNA is TGTGCCAGCAGTTTAGTAGGGACAGCGTATGGCTACACCTTC.

This clonotype has just one count. The V gene is TRBV2, the J gene TRBJ2-2, with a possible D match to TRBD2 (6 bases). V lost 7 bases, J lost 3 bases, and 15 bases lay in between. Germline V CDR1 and CDR2: SNHLY, FYNNEI. CDR3 size: 15 residues. The DNA of the CDR3 is TGTGCCAGCACCCGATCGGGGGAGGACACCGGGGAGCTGTTTTTT. Its protein product is CASTRSGEDTGELFF.

This clonotype has at least ten counts. The chain joins TRBV5-6 to TRBJ1-2; D possibly corresponds to TRBD1 (6 bases). The CDR3 consists of 15 residues. From germline, CDR1 is SGHDT and CDR2 YYEEEE. The V end lost 4 bases, the J end lost 4 bases, and 17 bases lay between the germline ends. The CDR3, as DNA: TGTGCCAGCAGCCCGGTAGGACAGTCCCTCTATGGCTACACCTTC. It codes for CASSPVGQSLYGYTF.

The chain recombines TRBV12-3 or TRBV12-4 with TRBJ2-1; 8 bases agree with TRBD2. The V gene end was trimmed by 5 bases and the J gene end by 7 bases; junction bases not matched to a gene: 4. The CDR3 contains 13 residues. In DNA, the CDR3 is TGTGCCAGCAGTCCCGGGACTAGGAATGAGCAGTTCTTC. Encoded protein: CASSPGTRNEQFF.

This clonotype was counted between two and nine times. This chain joins TRBV20-1 and TRBJ1-4; possibly TRBD1 for D (6 bases). CDR3 length equals 14 residues. The germline V gene encodes CDR1 DFQATT and CDR2 SNEGSKA (reference sequence). V gave up 5 bases and J gave up 4 bases, with 14 bases separating them. The CDR3 DNA is TGCAGTGCTCCCAGACAGGCCTATAATGAAAAACTGTTTTTT. Its translation is CSAPRQAYNEKLFF.

This clonotype was seen at least ten times. The chain recombines TRBV28 with TRBJ2-7; D remains unclear. The CDR3 sequence is 13 residues long. V lost 3 bases and J lost 2, with 8 bases in between. CDR1 and CDR2 (germline): MDHEN, SYDVKM. The DNA for the CDR3 is TGTGCCAGCAGTTTCGGGCTTACCTACGAGCAGTACTTC. This codes for CASSFGLTYEQYF.

This clonotype was seen more than once but under ten times. The J gene is TRBJ2-7, the V gene TRBV11-2; D ambiguous. V was clipped by 5 bases and J by 0 bases, with 14 bases between them. CDR1 SGHAT and CDR2 FQNNGV come from the germline V gene. The CDR3 has 15 residues. DNA of the CDR3: TGTGCCAGCAGCCATCCGAGGTGGTCCTCCTACGAGCAGTACTTC. As protein: CASSHPRWSSYEQYF.

This clonotype was counted between two and nine times. The DNA of the CDR3 is TGTGCCAGCAGTGCCTCTGCCTCTGGGGCCAACGTCCTGACTTTC. This translates into CASSASASGANVLTF. J is TRBJ2-6 and V is TRBV25-1; D ambiguous. Deletions cut 4 bases from V and 0 bases from J, with 7 bases between. The CDR3 has 15 residues. Germline V gives CDR1 MGHDK, CDR2 SYGVNS.

This clonotype was counted many times. V and J are TRBV5-1 and TRBJ2-5, with D perhaps assigned TRBD1 or TRBD2 (5 bases each). Per the germline V gene, CDR1 is SGHRS and CDR2 is YFSETQ. There are 13 residues in the CDR3. Trimming took off 5 bases at V and 3 bases at J, with 11 bases between the two ends. CDR3 in amino acids: CASSRDQEETQYF. The CDR3 DNA reads as TGCGCCAGCAGTAGGGACCAAGAAGAGACCCAGTACTTC. Using reference TRBV5-1 and TRBJ2-5 for the parts outside the CDR3, the full variable domain is KAGVTQTPRYLIKTRGQQVTLSCSPISGHRSVSWYQQTPGQGLQFLFEYFSETQRNKGNFPGRFSGRQFSNSRSEMNVSTLELGDSALYLCASSRDQEETQYFGPGTRLLVL.

The V gene is TRBV7-2, the J gene TRBJ1-5; D gene ambiguous. With 2 bases removed from V and 5 bases from J, the gap between germline ends came to 13 bases. CDR3 length equals 15 residues. Germline V gene lookup returns CDR1 SGHTA and CDR2 FQGNSA. DNA of the CDR3: TGTGCCAGCAGCTTAAGATATGGTGGGGATCAGCCCCAGCATTTT. Residues: CASSLRYGGDQPQHF.

This clonotype was seen a few times. The chain joins TRBV10-2 to TRBJ2-3; 9 bases are shared with TRBD2. V was pared by 8 bases and J by 3 bases, with 6 bases of the junction left unmatched. Germline loops: CDR1 WSHSY, CDR2 SAAADI. The CDR3 runs to 14 residues. CDR3 protein: CASRRTSVTDTQYF. CDR3 nucleotides: TGCGCCAGCCGAAGGACTAGCGTGACAGATACGCAGTATTTT.

This rearrangement joins TRBV2 to TRBJ1-2; D ambiguous. Germline CDR1 SNHLY, CDR2 FYNNEI. The CDR3 contains 16 residues. V shed 0 bases and J shed 7 bases, with 18 bases lying between them. The CDR3 DNA reads TGTGCCAGCAGTGAAGCGTTCCGAAGGGTATCGGCTGGCTACACCTTC. It is translated as CASSEAFRRVSAGYTF.

The chain employs TRBV11-2 and TRBJ1-5; D call uncertain. CDR1 is SGHAT, CDR2 FQNNGV, per germline. The CDR3 is 14 residues long. With 2 bases removed from V and 4 bases from J, the gap between germline ends came to 9 bases. CDR3 in amino acids: CASSLRDGNQPQHF. The CDR3 DNA is TGTGCCAGCAGCTTACGGGATGGAAATCAGCCCCAGCATTTT.

In this sample, this clonotype turned up a few times. V is TRBV5-6 and J is TRBJ1-1; D unclear. Trimming took 4 bases from V and 6 from J, leaving 16 bases between them. The germline V gene has CDR1 SGHDT and CDR2 YYEEEE. This CDR3 comprises 14 residues. CDR3 DNA sequence: TGTGCCAGCAGCCGCCTCGGACCTGGGGCTGAAGCTTTCTTT. It codes for CASSRLGPGAEAFF.